This TCR beta chain was identified in a study of shared clonotypes between healthy human individuals. Study outcomes and limitations: Some naive CD4 clonotypes, around 4.7%, turned up in common across four donors. Non-shared clonotypes showed lower generation probabilities than clonotypes common to all four donors. Rarefaction gave evidence that sorted-subset sequencing remained incomplete despite large depth.

Positive CCR7 selection of CD45RO-negative cells yielded the naive CD8 cells, and terminally differentiated effector memory CD45RA+ cells were excluded. Worth noting for this clone: Its antigen is as yet unknown.

The CDR3 contains 14 residues. V shed 8 bases and J shed 2 bases, with 16 bases lying between them. From germline, CDR1 is MNHEY and CDR2 SMNVEV (reference sequence). Using immunoSEQ multiplex PCR, the repertoire was profiled, and TCRdb retains in-frame clones only, with some absent. The table shows about 580,000 clones, with about 98% occurring only once. Specimen: naive CD8+ T cells sorted from blood. V usage is TRBV27 and J usage is TRBJ2-7, with D perhaps given as TRBD1 or TRBD2 (5 bases each). This TCR was recovered from a man under 40 in good health. The CDR3 here is CASQLFGGTYEQYF. The CDR3 DNA is TGTGCCAGCCAGCTCTTTGGGGGAACCTACGAGCAGTACTTC.